This T cell receptor (beta chain) came from a study of cytomegalovirus exposure and HLA in healthy donors. CDR3 length: 17 amino acids. The germline V gene has CDR1 SGHRS and CDR2 YFSETQ. Trimming pared 0 bases from V and 0 bases from J, leaving 12 bases between. The PCR used 60 Vbeta and 13 Jbeta primers. Profiled with immunoSEQ multiplex PCR; TCRdb holds only in-frame clones, not every one. The sample contains 95,000 to 100,000 clones, over 60% of which appear only once. The TCR comes from a female donor in good health and CMV-seronegative. Source material: PBMCs. The rearrangement joins TRBV5-1 to TRBJ1-4, with D maybe TRBD1 (5 bases). The CDR3 nucleotides are TGCGCCAGCAGCTTGGTAGGACAACCAGCAACTAATGAAAAACTGTTTTTT. The encoded protein is CASSLVGQPATNEKLFF.